This TCR beta chain was observed in a study of T cell responses to AZD1222 COVID-19 vaccine. Study-level points and caveats: Without day 14 samples, only post-peak T cell repertoires were studied. It should be noted that donors were predominantly white British and more often female, and clonal diversity was possibly underestimated. Unmutated variant regions are reportedly the target of nearly half of TCRs that are spike-specific.

Note on this clone: Its antigen is currently unknown.

Clones were sequenced by immunoSEQ multiplex PCR, and TCRdb holds only the in-frame ones, with some missing. Of 120,000 to 150,000 clones in the sample, about nine tenths were seen once. This clonotype was sampled from an adult in good health. Sequenced material: peripheral blood, taken on day 0 of AZD1222 vaccination.

In DNA form, the CDR3 reads TGTGCCAGAATCCCTGTCCCCACCAATCAGCCCCAGCATTTT. Amino acids: CARIPVPTNQPQHF. This chain links TRBV5-3 with TRBJ1-5; D not resolved. TRBV5-3 is flagged as an ORF with uncertain function. V was shortened by 6 bases and J by 3 bases, with 13 bases between the two germline ends. This CDR3 region has 14 residues.